The entry that follows covers one T cell receptor beta chain sequence. Germline V CDR1 and CDR2: SEHNR, FQNEAQ (reference sequence). Trimming cost V 5 bases and J 6 bases, with 11 bases left between them. The CDR3 has 12 amino acids. This record belongs to a study of T cell changes during pregnancy in multiple sclerosis. Measured with immunoSEQ multiplex PCR; TCRdb has only the in-frame clones, and not every one. Found here are about 64,000 clones, roughly 91% of them singletons; the top ten hold 1% to 1.5%. V and J are TRBV7-9 and TRBJ2-7, with D uncertain. Sequencing used peripheral blood, obtained in the second trimester of pregnancy. The receptor was isolated from a female donor with multiple sclerosis, enrolled in a pregnancy study. The CDR3 DNA follows: TGTGCCAGCAGCGAGAACCGGTTCGAGCAGTACTTC. Its protein is CASSENRFEQYF.